This T cell receptor beta chain was found in a study of T cell changes during pregnancy in multiple sclerosis. Germline CDR1 is SNHLY and CDR2 is FYNNEI. V was pared by 3 bases and J by 0 bases, with 12 bases between. This CDR3 is 15 amino acids long. Generated by immunoSEQ multiplex PCR, the TCRdb table keeps only in-frame clones and is missing some. The sample lists 20,000 to 25,000 clones, over 75% seen once, with roughly 7.2% in the top ten. This chain links TRBV2 with TRBJ2-7; D perhaps matches TRBD1 (5 bases). Sample: CD8+ T cells from peripheral blood mononuclear cells, taken before pregnancy. The source is a female donor with multiple sclerosis, enrolled in a pregnancy study. CDR3 residues: CASSEFPTDSYEQYF. In DNA form, the CDR3 reads TGTGCCAGCAGTGAGTTCCCGACAGACTCCTACGAGCAGTACTTC.